The entry below describes one T cell receptor (beta chain). What it binds is unknown. These data belong to a study of cytomegalovirus exposure and HLA in healthy donors. Researchers ran the PCR with 60 Vbeta and 13 Jbeta primers. Authors' methods: In a later analysis, of roughly 83 million unique beta chains, around 11 million appeared in at least two donors. Repertoires were generated with immunoSEQ multiplex PCR, while TCRdb's copy carries only in-frame clones and drops some. The DNA was the basis for D and trimming; V, J and clone size are from that table. Seen here are over 200,000 clones, about 80% observed once, and the top ten hold 2.7%. This CDR3 is 15 amino acids long. The trim removed 4 bases at V and 4 bases at J, leaving 6 bases unmatched. CDR1 is SGHRS, CDR2 YFSETQ, per germline. Study-level points and caveats: A prior analysis recorded that most TCR beta V segments were productive about 90% or about 30% of the time. After further analysis at a later stage, 15,000 to 20,000 TCR beta sequences were associated with HLA alleles at 0.05 false discovery rate. A few V segments could not be told apart, such as TRBV6-2 and TRBV6-3, and were left out.

The chain couples TRBV5-1 to TRBJ2-2; TRBD1 matches at 8 bases. The sequenced material came from PBMCs. This sequence originates from a woman aged 60 to 75 in good health and CMV-seropositive. The CDR3 nucleotides read TGCGCCAGCAGCATTGGGACAGGTGGCACCGGGGAGCTGTTTTTT. Its protein is CASSIGTGGTGELFF.